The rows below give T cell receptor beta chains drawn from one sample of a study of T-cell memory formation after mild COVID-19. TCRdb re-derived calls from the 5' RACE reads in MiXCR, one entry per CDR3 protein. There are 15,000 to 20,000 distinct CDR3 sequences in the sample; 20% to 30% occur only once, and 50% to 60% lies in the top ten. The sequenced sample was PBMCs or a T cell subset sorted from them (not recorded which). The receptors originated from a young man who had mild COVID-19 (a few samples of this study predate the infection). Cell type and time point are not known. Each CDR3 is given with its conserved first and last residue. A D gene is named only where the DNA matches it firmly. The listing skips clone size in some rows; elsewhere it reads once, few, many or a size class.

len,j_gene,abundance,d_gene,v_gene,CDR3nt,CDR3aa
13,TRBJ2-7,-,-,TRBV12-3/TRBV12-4,TGTGCCAGCAGTTTCAGGGCCCGATTTGAGCAGTACTTC,CASSFRARFEQYF
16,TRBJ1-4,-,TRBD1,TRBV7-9,TGTGCCAGCAGCTTGGTACAGGGGGCCCTTAATGAAAAACTGTTTTTT,CASSLVQGALNEKLFF
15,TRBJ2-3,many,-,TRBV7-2,TGTGCCAGCAGCTTAGGGGCCGTCCCCACAGATACGCAGTATTTT,CASSLGAVPTDTQYF
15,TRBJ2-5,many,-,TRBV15,TGTGCCACCAGCAGAGACCCGACATACCAAGAGACCCAGTACTTC,CATSRDPTYQETQYF
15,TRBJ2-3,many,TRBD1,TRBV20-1,TGCAGTGCTAGACTGCCAGGGGGCGTAGGGGATACGCAGTATTTT,CSARLPGGVGDTQYF
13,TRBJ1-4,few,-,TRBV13,TGTGCCAGCAGCTCCACTGTTGGGGAAAAACTGTTTTTT,CASSSTVGEKLFF
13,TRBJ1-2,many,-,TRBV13,TGTGCCAGCAGCTTAGAAAATAACTATGGCTACACCTTC,CASSLENNYGYTF
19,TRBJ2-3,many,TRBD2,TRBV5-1,TGCGCCAGCAGCGCCTGGACTAGCGGGTTAGTCTCTAGCACAGATACGCAGTATTTT,CASSAWTSGLVSSTDTQYF
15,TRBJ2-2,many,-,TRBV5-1,TGCGCCAGCAGCCTCTGGGTAGAGTTGCCCGGGGAGCTGTTTTTT,CASSLWVELPGELFF
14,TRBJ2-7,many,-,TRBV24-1,TGTGCCACCAGTGACTCCGGGACTCCGGGGGAGCAGTACTTC,CATSDSGTPGEQYF
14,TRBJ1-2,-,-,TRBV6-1,TGTGCCAGCAGTGAAGCGGGTGGAGGCGGTGGCTACACCTTC,CASSEAGGGGGYTF
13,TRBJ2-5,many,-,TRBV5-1,TGCGCCAGCAGCTTGTTTGGTCTCCCCACCGTGTACTTC,CASSLFGLPTVYF